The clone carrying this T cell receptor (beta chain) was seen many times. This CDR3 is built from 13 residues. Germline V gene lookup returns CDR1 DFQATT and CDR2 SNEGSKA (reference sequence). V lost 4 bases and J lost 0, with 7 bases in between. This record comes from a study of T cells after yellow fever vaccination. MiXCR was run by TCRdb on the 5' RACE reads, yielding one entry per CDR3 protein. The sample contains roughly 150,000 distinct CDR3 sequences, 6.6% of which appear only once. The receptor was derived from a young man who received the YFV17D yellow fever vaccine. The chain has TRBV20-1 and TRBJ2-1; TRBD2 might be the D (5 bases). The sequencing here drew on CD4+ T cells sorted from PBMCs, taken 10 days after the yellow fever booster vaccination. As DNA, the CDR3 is TGCAGTGCTATCCGGGGCTCCTACAATGAGCAGTTCTTC. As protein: CSAIRGSYNEQFF.